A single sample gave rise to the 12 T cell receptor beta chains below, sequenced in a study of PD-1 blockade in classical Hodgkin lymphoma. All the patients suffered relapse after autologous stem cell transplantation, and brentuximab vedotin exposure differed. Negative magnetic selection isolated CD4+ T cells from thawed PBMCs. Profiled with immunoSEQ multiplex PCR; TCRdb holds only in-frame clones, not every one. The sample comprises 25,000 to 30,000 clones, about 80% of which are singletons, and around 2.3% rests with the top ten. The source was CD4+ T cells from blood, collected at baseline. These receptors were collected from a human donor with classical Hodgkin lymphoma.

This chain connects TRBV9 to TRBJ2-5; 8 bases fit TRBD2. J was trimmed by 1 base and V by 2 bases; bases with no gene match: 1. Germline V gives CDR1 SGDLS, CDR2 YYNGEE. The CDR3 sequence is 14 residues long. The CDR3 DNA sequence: TGTGCCAGCAGCGTTACTAGCGGCCAAGAGACCCAGTACTTC. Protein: CASSVTSGQETQYF.

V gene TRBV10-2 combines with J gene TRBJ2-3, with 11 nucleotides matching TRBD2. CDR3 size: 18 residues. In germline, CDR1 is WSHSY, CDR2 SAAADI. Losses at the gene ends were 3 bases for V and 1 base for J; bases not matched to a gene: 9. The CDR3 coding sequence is TGCGCCAGCAGTGACGAAATAGCGGGGGGGCTGGGCACAGATACGCAGTATTTT. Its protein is CASSDEIAGGLGTDTQYF.

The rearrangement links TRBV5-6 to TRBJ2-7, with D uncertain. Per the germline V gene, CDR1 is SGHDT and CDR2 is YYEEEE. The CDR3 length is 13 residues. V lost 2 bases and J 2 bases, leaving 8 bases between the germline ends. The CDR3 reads CASSFDRPYEQYF. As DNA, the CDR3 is TGTGCCAGCAGCTTCGATCGTCCCTACGAGCAGTACTTC.

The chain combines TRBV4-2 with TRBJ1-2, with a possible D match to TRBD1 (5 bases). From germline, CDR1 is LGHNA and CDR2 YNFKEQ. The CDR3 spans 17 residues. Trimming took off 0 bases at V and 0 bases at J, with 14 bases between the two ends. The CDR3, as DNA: TGTGCCAGCAGCCAAGACTCTGGGGGGAACACTAACTATGGCTACACCTTC. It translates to CASSQDSGGNTNYGYTF.

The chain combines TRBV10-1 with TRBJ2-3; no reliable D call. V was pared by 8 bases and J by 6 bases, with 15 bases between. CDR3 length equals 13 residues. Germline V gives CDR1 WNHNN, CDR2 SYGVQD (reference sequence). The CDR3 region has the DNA TGCGCCAGCCTAATCCCACTCTCGGATACGCAGTATTTT. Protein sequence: CASLIPLSDTQYF.

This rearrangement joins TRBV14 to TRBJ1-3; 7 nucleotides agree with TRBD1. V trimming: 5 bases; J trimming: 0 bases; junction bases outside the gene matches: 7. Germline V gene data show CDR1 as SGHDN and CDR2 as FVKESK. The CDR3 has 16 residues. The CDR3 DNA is TGTGCCAGCAGCTTACAGGGGTTATACTCTGGAAACACCATATATTTT. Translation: CASSLQGLYSGNTIYF. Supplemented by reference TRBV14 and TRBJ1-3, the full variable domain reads EAGVTQFPSHSVIEKGQTVTLRCDPISGHDNLYWYRRVMGKEIKFLLHFVKESKQDESGMPNNRFLAERTGGTYSTLKVQPAELEDSGVYFCASSLQGLYSGNTIYFGEGSWLTVV.

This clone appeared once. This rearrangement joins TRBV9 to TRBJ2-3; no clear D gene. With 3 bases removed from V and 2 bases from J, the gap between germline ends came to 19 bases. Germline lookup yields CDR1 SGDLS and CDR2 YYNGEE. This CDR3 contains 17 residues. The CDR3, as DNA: TGTGCCAGCAGCGCCTTAGCTGAAGGGATTTACACAGATACGCAGTATTTT. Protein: CASSALAEGIYTDTQYF.

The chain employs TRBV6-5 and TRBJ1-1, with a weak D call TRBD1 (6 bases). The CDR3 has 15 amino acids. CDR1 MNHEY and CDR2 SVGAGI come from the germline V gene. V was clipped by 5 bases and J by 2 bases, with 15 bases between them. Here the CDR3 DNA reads TGTGCCAGCAGTACCCCCCACAGGGCCAACACTGAAGCTTTCTTT. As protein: CASSTPHRANTEAFF.

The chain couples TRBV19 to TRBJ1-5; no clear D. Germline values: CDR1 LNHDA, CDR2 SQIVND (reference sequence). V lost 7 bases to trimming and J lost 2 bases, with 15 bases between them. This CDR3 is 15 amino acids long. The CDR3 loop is CASTTLGGGNQPQHF. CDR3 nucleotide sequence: TGTGCCAGTACCACCCTCGGAGGCGGCAATCAGCCCCAGCATTTT.

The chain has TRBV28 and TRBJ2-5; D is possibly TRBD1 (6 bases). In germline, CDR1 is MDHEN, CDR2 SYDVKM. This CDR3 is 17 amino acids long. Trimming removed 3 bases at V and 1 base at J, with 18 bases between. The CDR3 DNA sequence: TGTGCCAGCAGTTTTGAGCTGGGGGCCGGTTTCCAAGAGACCCAGTACTTC. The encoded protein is CASSFELGAGFQETQYF.

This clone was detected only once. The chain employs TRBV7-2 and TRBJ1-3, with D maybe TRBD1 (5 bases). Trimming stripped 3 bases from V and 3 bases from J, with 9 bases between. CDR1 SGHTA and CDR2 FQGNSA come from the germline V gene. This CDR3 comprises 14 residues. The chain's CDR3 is CASSFWGGGNTIYF. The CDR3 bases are TGTGCCAGCAGCTTCTGGGGCGGTGGAAACACCATATATTTT.

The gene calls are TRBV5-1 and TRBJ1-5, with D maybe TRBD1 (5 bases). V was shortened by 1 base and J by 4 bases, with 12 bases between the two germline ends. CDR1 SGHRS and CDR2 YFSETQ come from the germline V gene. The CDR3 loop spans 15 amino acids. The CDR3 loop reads CASSLSSGGNQPQHF. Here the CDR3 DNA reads TGCGCCAGCAGCTTGAGTTCCGGGGGGAATCAGCCCCAGCATTTT.